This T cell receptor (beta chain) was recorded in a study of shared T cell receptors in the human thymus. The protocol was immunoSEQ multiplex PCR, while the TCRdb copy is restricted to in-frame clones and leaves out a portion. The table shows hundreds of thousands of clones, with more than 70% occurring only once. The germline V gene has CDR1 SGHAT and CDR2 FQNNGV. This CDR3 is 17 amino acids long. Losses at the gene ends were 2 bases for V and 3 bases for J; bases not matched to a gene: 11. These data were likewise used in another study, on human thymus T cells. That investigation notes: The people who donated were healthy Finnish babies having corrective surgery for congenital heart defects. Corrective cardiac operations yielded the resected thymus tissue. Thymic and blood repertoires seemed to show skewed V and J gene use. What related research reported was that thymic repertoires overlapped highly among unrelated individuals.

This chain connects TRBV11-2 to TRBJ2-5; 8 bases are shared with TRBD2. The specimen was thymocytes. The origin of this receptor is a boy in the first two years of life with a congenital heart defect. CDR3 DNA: TGTGCCAGCAGCTTATATCGCCCAGCGGGAGATAAAGAGACCCAGTACTTC. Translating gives CASSLYRPAGDKETQYF.